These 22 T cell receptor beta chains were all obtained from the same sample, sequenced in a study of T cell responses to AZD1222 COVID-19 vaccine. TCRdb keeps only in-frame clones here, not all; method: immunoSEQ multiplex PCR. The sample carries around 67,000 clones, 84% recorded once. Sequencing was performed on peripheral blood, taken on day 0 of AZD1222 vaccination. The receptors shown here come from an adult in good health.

The CDR3 here is CASSLSRRGTGANVLTF. As DNA, the CDR3 is TGTGCCAGCAGCTTGTCTAGAAGGGGAACCGGGGCCAACGTCCTGACTTTC. The rearrangement links TRBV7-2 to TRBJ2-6; D is perhaps TRBD1 (5 bases). From germline, CDR1 is SGHTA and CDR2 FQGNSA. The CDR3 spans 17 residues. With 3 bases removed from V and 4 bases from J, the gap between germline ends came to 16 bases.

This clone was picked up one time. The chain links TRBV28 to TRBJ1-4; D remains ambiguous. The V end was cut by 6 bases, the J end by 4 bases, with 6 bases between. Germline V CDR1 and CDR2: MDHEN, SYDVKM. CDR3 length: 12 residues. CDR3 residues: CASRSRNEKLFF. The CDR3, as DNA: TGTGCCAGCAGATCCCGTAATGAAAAACTGTTTTTT. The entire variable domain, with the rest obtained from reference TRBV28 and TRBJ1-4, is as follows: DVKVTQSSRYLVKRTGEKVFLECVQDMDHENMFWYRQDPGLGLRLIYFSYDVKMKEKGDIPEGYSVSREKKERFSLILESASTNQTSMYLCASRSRNEKLFFGSGTQLSVL.

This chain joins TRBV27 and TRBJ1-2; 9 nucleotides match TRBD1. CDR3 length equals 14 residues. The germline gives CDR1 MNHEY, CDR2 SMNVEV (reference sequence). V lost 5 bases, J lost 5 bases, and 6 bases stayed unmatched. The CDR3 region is CASSPTGGAYGYTF. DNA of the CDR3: TGTGCCAGCAGTCCTACAGGGGGCGCATATGGCTACACCTTC.

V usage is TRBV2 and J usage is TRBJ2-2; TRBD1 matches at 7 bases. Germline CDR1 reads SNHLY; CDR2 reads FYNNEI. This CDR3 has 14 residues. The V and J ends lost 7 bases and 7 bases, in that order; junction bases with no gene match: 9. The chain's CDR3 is CASKGASEYGELFF. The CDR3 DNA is TGTGCCAGCAAGGGGGCGTCCGAGTACGGGGAGCTGTTTTTT.

In nucleotides, the CDR3 is TGTGCCAGCAGCCACCCGAAGGGGTCCCAGTCTAACTATGGCTACACCTTC. This codes for CASSHPKGSQSNYGYTF. This chain links TRBV7-8 with TRBJ1-2; TRBD1 might be the D (5 bases). The CDR3 runs 17 residues. Deletions cut 5 bases from V and 0 bases from J, with 19 bases between. From germline, CDR1 is SGHVS and CDR2 FQNEAQ.

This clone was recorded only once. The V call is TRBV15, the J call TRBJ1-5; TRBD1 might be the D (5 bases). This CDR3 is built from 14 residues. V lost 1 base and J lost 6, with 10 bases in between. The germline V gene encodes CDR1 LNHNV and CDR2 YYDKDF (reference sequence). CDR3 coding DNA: TGTGCCACCAGCAGAGGGGGGGTAGGTCAGCCCCAGCATTTT. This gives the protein CATSRGGVGQPQHF.

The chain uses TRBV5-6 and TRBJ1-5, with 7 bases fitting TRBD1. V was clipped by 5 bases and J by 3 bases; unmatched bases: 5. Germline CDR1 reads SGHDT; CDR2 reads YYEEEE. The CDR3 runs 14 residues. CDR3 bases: TGTGCCAGCAGTCTACAGGGGATCAATCAGCCCCAGCATTTT. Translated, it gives CASSLQGINQPQHF. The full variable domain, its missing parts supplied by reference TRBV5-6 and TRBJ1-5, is DAGVTQSPTHLIKTRGQQVTLRCSPKSGHDTVSWYQQALGQGPQFIFQYYEEEERQRGNFPDRFSGHQFPNYSSELNVNALLLGDSALYLCASSLQGINQPQHFGDGTRLSIL.

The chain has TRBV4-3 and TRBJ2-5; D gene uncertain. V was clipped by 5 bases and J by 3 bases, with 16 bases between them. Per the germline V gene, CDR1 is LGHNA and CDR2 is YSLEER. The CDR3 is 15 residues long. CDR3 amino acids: CASSASLYAKETQYF. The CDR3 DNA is TGCGCCAGCAGCGCCAGCCTCTACGCAAAAGAGACCCAGTACTTC.

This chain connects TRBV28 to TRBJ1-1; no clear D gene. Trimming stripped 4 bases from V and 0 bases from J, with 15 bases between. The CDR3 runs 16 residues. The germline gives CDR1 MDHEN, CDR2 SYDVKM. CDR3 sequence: CASSWGGETMNTEAFF. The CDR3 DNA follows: TGTGCCAGCAGTTGGGGTGGAGAGACCATGAACACTGAAGCTTTCTTT.

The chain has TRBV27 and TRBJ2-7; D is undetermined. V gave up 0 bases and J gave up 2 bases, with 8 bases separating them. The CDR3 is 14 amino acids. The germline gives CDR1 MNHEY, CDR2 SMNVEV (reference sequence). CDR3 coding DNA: TGTGCCAGCAGTTTATCTATAGGGACCTACGAGCAGTACTTC. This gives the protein CASSLSIGTYEQYF.

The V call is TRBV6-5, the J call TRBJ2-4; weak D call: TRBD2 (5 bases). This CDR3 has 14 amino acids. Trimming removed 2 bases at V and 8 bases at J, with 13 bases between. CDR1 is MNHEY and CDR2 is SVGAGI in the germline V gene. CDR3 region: CASSYARMGDIQYF. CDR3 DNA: TGTGCCAGCAGTTACGCGAGGATGGGAGACATTCAGTACTTC.

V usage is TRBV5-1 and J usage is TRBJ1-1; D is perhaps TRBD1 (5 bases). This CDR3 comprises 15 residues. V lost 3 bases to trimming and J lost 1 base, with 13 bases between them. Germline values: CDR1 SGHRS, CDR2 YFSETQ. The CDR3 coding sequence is TGCGCCAGCAGCTCCACGGACATACCGAACACTGAAGCTTTCTTT. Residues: CASSSTDIPNTEAFF. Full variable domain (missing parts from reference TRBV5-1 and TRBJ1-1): KAGVTQTPRYLIKTRGQQVTLSCSPISGHRSVSWYQQTPGQGLQFLFEYFSETQRNKGNFPGRFSGRQFSNSRSEMNVSTLELGDSALYLCASSSTDIPNTEAFFGQGTRLTVV.

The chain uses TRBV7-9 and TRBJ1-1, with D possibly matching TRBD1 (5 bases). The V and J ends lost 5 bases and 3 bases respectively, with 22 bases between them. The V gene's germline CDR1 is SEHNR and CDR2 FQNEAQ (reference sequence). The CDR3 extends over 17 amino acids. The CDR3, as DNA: TGTGCCAGCAGCATTAAACCGGTTTTCAGGGAGTACACTGAAGCTTTCTTT. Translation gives CASSIKPVFREYTEAFF.

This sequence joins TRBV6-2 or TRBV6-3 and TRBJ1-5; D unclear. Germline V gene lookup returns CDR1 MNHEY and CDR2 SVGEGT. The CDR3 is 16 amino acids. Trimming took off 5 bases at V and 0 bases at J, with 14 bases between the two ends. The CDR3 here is CASSAPEAYSNQPQHF. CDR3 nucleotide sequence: TGTGCCAGCAGTGCACCGGAGGCCTATAGCAATCAGCCCCAGCATTTT.

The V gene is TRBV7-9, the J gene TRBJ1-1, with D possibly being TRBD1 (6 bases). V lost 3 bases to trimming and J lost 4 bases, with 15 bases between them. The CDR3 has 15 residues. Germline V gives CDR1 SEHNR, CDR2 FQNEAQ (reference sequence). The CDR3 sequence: CASSFQGIRTTEAFF. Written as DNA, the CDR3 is TGTGCCAGCAGCTTCCAGGGGATTAGGACCACTGAAGCTTTCTTT. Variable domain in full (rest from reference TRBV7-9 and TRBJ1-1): DTGVSQNPRHKITKRGQNVTFRCDPISEHNRLYWYRQTLGQGPEFLTYFQNEAQLEKSRLLSDRFSAERPKGSFSTLEIQRTEQGDSAMYLCASSFQGIRTTEAFFGQGTRLTVV.

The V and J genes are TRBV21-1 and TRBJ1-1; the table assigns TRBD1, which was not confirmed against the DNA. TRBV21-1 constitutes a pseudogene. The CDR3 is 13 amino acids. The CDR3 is CASSIYRGQRAFF. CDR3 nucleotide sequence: TGTGCCAGCAGCATATACAGGGGGCAAAGAGCTTTCTTT.

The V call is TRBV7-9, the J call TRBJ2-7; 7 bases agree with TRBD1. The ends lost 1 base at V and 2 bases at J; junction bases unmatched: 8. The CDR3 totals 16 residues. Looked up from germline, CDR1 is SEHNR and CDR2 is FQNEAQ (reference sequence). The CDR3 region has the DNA TGTGCCAGCAGCTTAGTCGGCGAAGGACAGGCCTACGAGCAGTACTTC. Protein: CASSLVGEGQAYEQYF.

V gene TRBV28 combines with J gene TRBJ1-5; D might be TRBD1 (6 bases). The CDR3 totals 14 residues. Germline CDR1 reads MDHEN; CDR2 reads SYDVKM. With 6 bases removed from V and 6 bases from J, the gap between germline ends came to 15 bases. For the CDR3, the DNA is TGTGCCAGCAGAGGAGGGGGGCGCAGTCAGCCCCAGCATTTT. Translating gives CASRGGGRSQPQHF.

CDR3: CASSLSTLDRPAGFQPQHF. CDR3 in DNA: TGTGCCAGCAGTTTATCGACATTGGATAGGCCCGCAGGGTTTCAGCCCCAGCATTTT. The chain uses TRBV27 and TRBJ1-5; perhaps TRBD1 as D (5 bases). This CDR3 has 19 amino acids. The germline CDR1 and CDR2 sequences are MNHEY and SMNVEV (reference sequence). The V gene lost 0 bases and the J gene lost 6 bases, with 24 bases spanning the gap.

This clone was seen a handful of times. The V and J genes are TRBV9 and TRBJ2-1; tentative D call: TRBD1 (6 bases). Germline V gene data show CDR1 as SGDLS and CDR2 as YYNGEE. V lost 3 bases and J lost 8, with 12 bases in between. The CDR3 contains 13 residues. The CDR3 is CASSEGTLHEQFF. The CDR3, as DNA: TGTGCCAGCAGCGAAGGGACACTGCATGAGCAGTTCTTC.

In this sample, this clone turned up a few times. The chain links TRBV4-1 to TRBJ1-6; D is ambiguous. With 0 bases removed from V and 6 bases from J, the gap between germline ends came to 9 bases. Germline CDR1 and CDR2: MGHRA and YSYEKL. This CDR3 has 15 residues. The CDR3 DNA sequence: TGCGCCAGCAGCCAAGAGGAAGGGTCTAATTCACCCCTCCACTTT. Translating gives CASSQEEGSNSPLHF.

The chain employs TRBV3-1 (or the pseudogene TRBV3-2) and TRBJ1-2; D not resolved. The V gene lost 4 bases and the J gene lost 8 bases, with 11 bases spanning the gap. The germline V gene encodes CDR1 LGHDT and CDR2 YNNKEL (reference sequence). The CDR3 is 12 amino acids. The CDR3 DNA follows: TGTGCCAGCAGCCTCCGCGGGGAAGGCTACACCTTC. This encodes CASSLRGEGYTF.